The rows below give T cell receptor beta chains drawn from one sample of a study of blood T cell repertoires in COVID-19. Method: immunoSEQ multiplex PCR; TCRdb's copy keeps in-frame clones and lacks some. The sample holds a few hundred thousand clones; approximately 86% are singletons and the top ten take under 15%. Sequencing input: PBMCs or T cells enriched from blood (not recorded which). The receptors were gathered from a woman aged 50 to 65 with acute COVID-19. CDR3s include the opening cysteine and the closing phenylalanine or tryptophan. A D gene is named only where the DNA matches it firmly. A row's size may be missing; if present it is once, few, many or a size class.

size	D	V	J	CDR3	DNA
-	TRBD1	TRBV28	TRBJ2-7	CATYMGGQGVKLAYEQYF	TGTGCCACCTACATGGGGGGACAGGGAGTAAAATTAGCCTACGAGCAGTACTTC
-	TRBD2	TRBV7-3	TRBJ2-1	CASSLTTSGRARSYNEQFF	TGTGCCAGCAGCTTAACGACTAGCGGGAGGGCCAGGTCCTACAATGAGCAGTTCTTC
-	TRBD1	TRBV29-1	TRBJ2-1	CSVVVGTGAYNEQFF	TGCAGCGTTGTTGTAGGGACAGGGGCATACAATGAGCAGTTCTTC
-	TRBD2	TRBV5-1	TRBJ2-2	CASSRRTSGSTGELFF	TGCGCCAGCAGCAGACGGACTAGCGGGTCCACCGGGGAGCTGTTTTTT
-	TRBD2	TRBV5-1	TRBJ2-3	CASSLFGGRPASDTQYF	TGCGCCAGCAGCTTGTTTGGCGGGAGACCGGCTTCAGATACGCAGTATTTT
-	-	TRBV6-5	TRBJ2-3	CASSYGGGLDTQYF	TGTGCCAGCAGTTATGGGGGCGGTTTAGATACGCAGTATTTT
once	-	TRBV18	TRBJ2-7	CASSPTLGEEQYF	TGTGCCAGCTCACCCACGTTAGGGGAAGAGCAGTACTTC
-	-	TRBV7-2	TRBJ2-3	CASSLVGGDTQYF	TGTGCCAGCAGCTTAGTGGGGGGAGATACGCAGTATTTT
-	TRBD1	TRBV11-1	TRBJ1-1	CASSLAGTGNTEAFF	TGTGCCAGCAGCTTGGCCGGGACAGGGAACACTGAAGCTTTCTTT
once	-	TRBV7-3	TRBJ2-5	CASSYQGSRETQYF	TGTGCCAGCAGCTATCAGGGGAGTAGGGAGACCCAGTACTTC
-	-	TRBV14	TRBJ2-2	CASSHVRAGAYTGELFF	TGTGCCAGCAGCCACGTGCGGGCAGGGGCATACACCGGGGAGCTGTTTTTT
-	-	TRBV7-9	TRBJ1-1	CASSLAVGVEAFF	TGTGCCAGCAGCTTAGCTGTGGGAGTTGAAGCTTTCTTT
-	-	TRBV18	TRBJ1-1	CASSPTPIEAFF	TGTGCCAGCTCACCGACACCAATTGAAGCTTTCTTT
-	-	TRBV5-8	TRBJ1-5	CASSLLYGTSSNQPQHF	TGTGCCAGCAGCTTGTTATACGGGACATCTAGCAATCAGCCCCAGCATTTT
-	-	TRBV19	TRBJ2-3	CASSIAVATDTQYF	TGTGCCAGTAGTATAGCGGTAGCGACAGATACGCAGTATTTT
-	-	TRBV6-1	TRBJ2-3	CASSEGGTQYF	TGTGCCAGCAGTGAGGGGGGTACGCAGTATTTT
-	-	TRBV27	TRBJ2-3	CASSFWRGQGDTQYF	TGTGCCAGCAGTTTTTGGAGGGGGCAGGGAGATACGCAGTATTTT
-	-	TRBV5-4	TRBJ1-3	CASSSYRDTGNTIYF	TGTGCCAGCAGCTCGTACCGGGACACTGGAAACACCATATATTTT
-	-	TRBV5-1	TRBJ1-5	CASSLEGNSNQPQHF	TGCGCCAGCAGCTTGGAGGGGAATAGCAATCAGCCCCAGCATTTT
-	TRBD2	TRBV14	TRBJ2-1	CASSQASGRIGGFNEQFF	TGTGCCAGCAGCCAAGCAAGCGGGAGAATTGGGGGATTCAATGAGCAGTTCTTC
-	TRBD2	TRBV24-1	TRBJ2-1	CATSDPTSGRARNEQFF	TGTGCCACCAGTGACCCGACTAGCGGGAGGGCCCGGAATGAGCAGTTCTTC
-	-	TRBV27	TRBJ2-3	CASSLSIGTSSTDTQYF	TGTGCCAGCAGTTTATCGATCGGGACATCCAGCACAGATACGCAGTATTTT
-	-	TRBV11-2	TRBJ1-3	CASSLHRTNTIYF	TGTGCCAGCAGCTTACACAGGACGAACACCATATATTTT
-	TRBD1	TRBV7-9	TRBJ2-7	CASSFPGTGGGGYEQYF	TGTGCCAGCAGCTTCCCCGGGACAGGGGGCGGGGGATACGAGCAGTACTTC
-	TRBD1	TRBV7-6	TRBJ1-6	CASSLGTGGTNSPLHF	TGTGCCAGCAGCTTGGGGACAGGGGGAACTAATTCACCCCTCCACTTT
-	TRBD2	TRBV3-1/TRBV3-2	TRBJ2-1	CASSQDLAGGQQFF	TGTGCCAGCAGCCAAGACCTAGCGGGAGGGCAGCAGTTCTTC
-	-	TRBV10-3	TRBJ1-6	CAISESGDGGTDSPLHF	TGTGCCATCAGTGAGTCGGGCGATGGGGGGACTGATTCACCCCTCCACTTT
-	-	TRBV12-3/TRBV12-4	TRBJ2-3	CASRRDSTDTQYF	TGTGCCAGCAGACGGGACTCCACAGATACGCAGTATTTT
once	-	TRBV28	TRBJ1-4	CASLPLGSGGNEKLFF	TGTGCCAGCCTCCCCTTGGGTAGCGGTGGTAATGAAAAACTGTTTTTT
-	-	TRBV30	TRBJ1-6	CAWSVLGTPGSFDLHF	TGTGCCTGGAGTGTACTAGGGACACCGGGTTCATTCGACCTCCACTTT
-	-	TRBV10-2	TRBJ1-1	CASRDFGGANTEAFF	TGCGCCAGCAGAGATTTCGGGGGGGCAAACACTGAAGCTTTCTTT
-	TRBD1	TRBV19	TRBJ1-2	CASKETGGLNYGYTF	TGTGCCAGTAAGGAGACAGGGGGCTTAAACTATGGCTACACCTTC
-	TRBD2	TRBV7-2	TRBJ2-7	CASSYQGGRSYEQYF	TGTGCCAGCAGCTATCAGGGCGGGAGATCTTACGAGCAGTACTTC
-	-	TRBV28	TRBJ1-4	CASSLPGELRKLFF	TGTGCCAGCAGTCTGCCGGGTGAATTGAGAAAACTGTTTTTT
-	TRBD1	TRBV7-2	TRBJ1-2	CASSKKTGINYGYTF	TGTGCCAGCAGCAAAAAGACAGGGATTAACTATGGCTACACCTTC
many	TRBD1	TRBV3-1/TRBV3-2	TRBJ1-4	CASSQGQGWEKLFF	TGTGCCAGCAGCCAAGGACAGGGCTGGGAAAAACTGTTTTTT
-	TRBD2	TRBV9	TRBJ2-7	CASSTGLADSYEQYF	TGTGCCAGCAGCACGGGACTAGCGGATTCCTACGAGCAGTACTTC
-	TRBD2	TRBV19	TRBJ2-2	CASSRRIPSGQNTGELFF	TGTGCCAGTAGTCGCCGAATACCTAGCGGGCAAAACACCGGGGAGCTGTTTTTT
-	-	TRBV19	TRBJ1-6	CASSPGGSYNSPLHF	TGTGCCAGTAGTCCAGGAGGCTCCTATAATTCACCCCTCCACTTT
-	-	TRBV1	TRBJ1-3	CTSSQEPLLTGVDSGNTIYF	TGCACCAGCAGCCAAGAGCCCCTACTGACAGGGGTGGACTCTGGAAACACCATATATTTT
-	-	TRBV19	TRBJ1-4	CASSATGLGEKLFF	TGTGCCAGTAGTGCAACAGGGCTAGGTGAAAAACTGTTTTTT
-	-	TRBV5-1	TRBJ1-2	CASSVGDRGYTF	TGCGCCAGCAGCGTAGGGGATAGAGGCTACACCTTC
once	-	TRBV27	TRBJ2-1	CASSLRGLYNEQFF	TGTGCCAGCAGTTTAAGGGGTTTGTACAATGAGCAGTTCTTC
-	-	TRBV1	TRBJ2-7	CTSSRSTGTYEQYF	TGCACCAGCAGCCGTTCGACGGGGACCTACGAGCAGTACTTC
-	TRBD2	TRBV7-2	TRBJ2-5	CASSLAGPQETQYF	TGTGCCAGCAGCCTAGCGGGGCCCCAAGAGACCCAGTACTTC
-	-	TRBV30	TRBJ1-6	CAWSVNSYSPLHF	TGTGCCTGGAGTGTAAACAGTTATTCACCCCTCCACTTT
-	-	TRBV6-4	TRBJ2-3	CASSDTSGTDTQYF	TGTGCCAGCAGTGACACCAGCGGCACAGATACGCAGTATTTT
-	-	TRBV19	TRBJ2-7	CASSPPGGPYEQYF	TGTGCCAGTAGTCCCCCGGGGGGCCCCTACGAGCAGTACTTC
-	-	TRBV2	TRBJ1-6	CASSEIARTRNSPLHF	TGTGCCAGCAGTGAGATTGCGAGGACACGTAATTCACCCCTCCACTTT
-	-	TRBV19	TRBJ2-3	CASSSVQGSTDTQYF	TGTGCCAGTAGTTCGGTTCAGGGAAGCACAGATACGCAGTATTTT
few	-	TRBV28	TRBJ1-2	CASSLLQGVGSYGYTF	TGTGCCAGCAGTTTGCTGCAGGGTGTCGGTAGCTATGGCTACACCTTC
-	-	TRBV30	TRBJ2-1	CAWSQRENEQFF	TGTGCCTGGAGTCAGCGAGAGAATGAGCAGTTCTTC
-	-	TRBV3-1/TRBV3-2	TRBJ2-7	CASSVDSYEQYF	TGTGCCAGCAGCGTTGACAGTTACGAGCAGTACTTC
-	-	TRBV27	TRBJ1-2	CASSLFFAREGSGYTF	TGTGCCAGCAGTTTATTTTTCGCCAGGGAGGGCTCTGGCTACACCTTC
-	-	TRBV6-5	TRBJ2-2	CASSYLSGNTGELFF	TGTGCCAGCAGTTACTTGAGCGGGAACACCGGGGAGCTGTTTTTT
-	-	TRBV7-2	TRBJ1-1	CASSSEGFPTEAFF	TGTGCCAGCAGCTCCGAGGGCTTCCCCACTGAAGCTTTCTTT
-	TRBD1	TRBV2	TRBJ2-7	CASRQGAVPGEQYF	TGTGCCAGCAGACAGGGGGCAGTACCGGGCGAGCAGTACTTC
-	-	TRBV7-9	TRBJ1-1	CASSSVGEWNTEAFF	TGTGCCAGCAGCTCCGTCGGGGAGTGGAACACTGAAGCTTTCTTT
-	-	TRBV6-2/TRBV6-3	TRBJ1-1	CASSYPGVTEAFF	TGTGCCAGCAGTTACCCGGGAGTTACTGAAGCTTTCTTT
medium-sized	-	TRBV7-9	TRBJ1-5	CASSPTEAGNQPQHF	TGTGCCAGCAGCCCCACCGAGGCAGGCAATCAGCCCCAGCATTTT